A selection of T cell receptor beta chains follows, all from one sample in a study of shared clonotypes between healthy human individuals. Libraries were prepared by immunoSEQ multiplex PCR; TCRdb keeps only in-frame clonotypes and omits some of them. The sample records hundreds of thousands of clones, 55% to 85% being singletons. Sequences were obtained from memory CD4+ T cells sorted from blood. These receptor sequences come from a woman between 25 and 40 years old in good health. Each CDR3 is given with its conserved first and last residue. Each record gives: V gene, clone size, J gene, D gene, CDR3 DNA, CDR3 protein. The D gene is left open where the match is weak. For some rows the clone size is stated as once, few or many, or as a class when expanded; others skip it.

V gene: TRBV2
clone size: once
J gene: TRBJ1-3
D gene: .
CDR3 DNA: TGTGCCAGCAGTGTTGGGGGTTCTGGAAACACCATATATTTT
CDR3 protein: CASSVGGSGNTIYF

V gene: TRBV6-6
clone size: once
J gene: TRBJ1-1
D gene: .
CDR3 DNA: TGTGCCAGCAGTTTCCAGGGGATTAACACTGAAGCTTTCTTT
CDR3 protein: CASSFQGINTEAFF

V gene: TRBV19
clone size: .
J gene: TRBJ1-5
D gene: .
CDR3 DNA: TGTGCCAGTACGAGGGGTGCTAGCAATCAGCCCCAGCATTTT
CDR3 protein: CASTRGASNQPQHF

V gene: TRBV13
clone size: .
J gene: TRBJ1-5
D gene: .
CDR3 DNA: TGTGCCAGCAGCTTAGCCCACCAACCGGGTCAGCCCCAGCATTTT
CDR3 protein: CASSLAHQPGQPQHF

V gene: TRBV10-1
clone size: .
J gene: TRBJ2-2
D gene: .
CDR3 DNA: TGCGCCAGCAGTGCAGGGGAGGCCGGGGAGCTGTTTTTT
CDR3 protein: CASSAGEAGELFF

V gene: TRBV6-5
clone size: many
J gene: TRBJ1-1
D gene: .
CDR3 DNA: TGTGCCAGCAGTTACTCATCCGGGATCAGCACTGAAGCTTTCTTT
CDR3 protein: CASSYSSGISTEAFF

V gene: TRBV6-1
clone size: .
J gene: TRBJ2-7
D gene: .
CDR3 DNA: TGTGCCAGCAGGTGGGGGGCGACGGAGCAGTACTTC
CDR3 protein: CASRWGATEQYF

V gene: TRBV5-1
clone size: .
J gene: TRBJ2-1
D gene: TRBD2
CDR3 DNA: TGCGCCAGCAGCGTAACTAGCGGGAGGACGACAAATGAGCAGTTCTTC
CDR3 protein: CASSVTSGRTTNEQFF

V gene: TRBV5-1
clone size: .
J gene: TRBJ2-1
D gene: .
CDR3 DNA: TGCGCCAGCAGCTTGACAAGCAATGAGCAGTTCTTC
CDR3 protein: CASSLTSNEQFF

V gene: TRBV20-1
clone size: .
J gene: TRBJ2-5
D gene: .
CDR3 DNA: TGCAGTGCTAGAAAGTCGGAGACCCAGTACTTC
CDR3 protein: CSARKSETQYF

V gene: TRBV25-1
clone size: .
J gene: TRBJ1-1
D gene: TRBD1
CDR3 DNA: TGTGCCAGCAGGCAACACAGGGGAACTGAAGCTTTCTTT
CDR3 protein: CASRQHRGTEAFF

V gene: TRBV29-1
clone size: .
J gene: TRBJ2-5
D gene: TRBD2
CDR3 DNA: TGCAGCGTTGGGCGGGAGGTAAATGGTGAGACCCAGTACTTC
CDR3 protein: CSVGREVNGETQYF

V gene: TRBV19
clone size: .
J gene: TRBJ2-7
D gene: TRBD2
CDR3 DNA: TGTGCCAGTAGTGCAGGGTATCGGGCGGCTAGCGGGAGCTACGAGCAGTACTTC
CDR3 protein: CASSAGYRAASGSYEQYF

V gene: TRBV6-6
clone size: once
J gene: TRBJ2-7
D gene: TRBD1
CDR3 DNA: TGTGCCAGCAGTTACCTGGGGACAGGGCTTTACGAGCAGTACTTC
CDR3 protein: CASSYLGTGLYEQYF

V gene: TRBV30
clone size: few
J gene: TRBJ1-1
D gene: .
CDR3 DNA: TGTGCCTGGAGGGGCCTTGGGGCGGGGACTGAAGCTTTCTTT
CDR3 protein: CAWRGLGAGTEAFF

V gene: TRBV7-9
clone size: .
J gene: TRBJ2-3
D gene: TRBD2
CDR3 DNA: TGTGCCAGCAGCTTAGGACTAGCGGGAGCCGTAGATACGCAGTATTTT
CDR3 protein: CASSLGLAGAVDTQYF

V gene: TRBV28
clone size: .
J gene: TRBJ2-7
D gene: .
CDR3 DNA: TGTGCCAGCAGTTCGCCCAGGGCCCAGCAGTACTTC
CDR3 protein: CASSSPRAQQYF

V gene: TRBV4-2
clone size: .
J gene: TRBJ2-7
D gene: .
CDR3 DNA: TGTGCCAGCAGCCAAGAGCGGGCCGGGGACGAGCAGTACTTC
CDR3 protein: CASSQERAGDEQYF

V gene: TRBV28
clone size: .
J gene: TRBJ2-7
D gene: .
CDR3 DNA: TGTGCCAGCAGTTTCGTCGGCAGAAGCTACGAGCAGTACTTC
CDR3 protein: CASSFVGRSYEQYF

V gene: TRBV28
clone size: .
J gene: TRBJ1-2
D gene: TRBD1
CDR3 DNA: TGTGCCAGCAGCCAAACGACAGGGGTGGGCTATGGCTACACCTTC
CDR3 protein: CASSQTTGVGYGYTF

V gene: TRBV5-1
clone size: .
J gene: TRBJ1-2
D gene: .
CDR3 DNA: TGCGCCAGCAGCTTTGCGGGGGACTTAAACTTCTATGGCTACACCTTC
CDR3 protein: CASSFAGDLNFYGYTF

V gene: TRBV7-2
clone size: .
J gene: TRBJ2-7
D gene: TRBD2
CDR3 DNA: TGTGCCAGCAGCACGCGGACTAGCAGCTACGGCGAGCAGTACTTC
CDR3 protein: CASSTRTSSYGEQYF

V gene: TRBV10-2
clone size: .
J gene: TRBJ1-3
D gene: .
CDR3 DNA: TGCGCCAGCAGTACAACAGGGAAAAATGGAAACACCATATATTTT
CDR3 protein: CASSTTGKNGNTIYF